This T cell receptor (beta chain) is from a study of blood T cell repertoires in COVID-19. The junction had 9 bases not matched to a gene; V was cut back by 4 bases and J by 6 bases. Germline CDR1 reads SGHAT; CDR2 reads FQNNGV. This CDR3 region has 15 residues. This clone is labeled medium-sized. The table came from immunoSEQ multiplex PCR; TCRdb's copy has only in-frame clones and leaves some out. The profile shows some 19,000 clones, more than 65% of them singletons. The chain recombines TRBV11-2 with TRBJ1-2; 9 nucleotides agree with TRBD1. This receptor was taken from a man aged 65 to 85 with COVID-19, enrolled during active disease. The material sequenced was peripheral blood. DNA of the CDR3: TGTGCCAGCAGCTCGAAACAGGGGGCGTTAAATGGCTACACCTTC. Translated, it gives CASSSKQGALNGYTF.